The clone carrying this T cell receptor (beta chain) was observed a few times. What it binds is unknown. The sample is drawn from a study of T-cell memory formation after mild COVID-19. Turning to the study itself: TCR clusters were mostly donor specific. Study-level results: CD4+ clones that contracted lay mainly in CM and EM; CD8+ ones lay in EMRA.

TCRdb redid the calling of the 5' RACE reads with MiXCR, one entry per CDR3 protein. This table has 560,000 or so distinct CDR3 sequences, 17% appearing once. J was trimmed by 4 bases and V by 4 bases; bases with no gene match: 3. Germline values: CDR1 LNHDA, CDR2 SQIVND (reference sequence). This CDR3 has 13 residues. The sample was PBMCs or a T cell subset sorted from them (not recorded which). The chain recombines TRBV19 with TRBJ2-7, with TRBD1 matching over 8 bases. This clonotype was sampled from an adult woman who had mild COVID-19 (a few samples of this study predate the infection). Cell type and time point are not known. CDR3 in amino acids: CASSRTGQYEQYF. The CDR3, as DNA: TGTGCCAGTAGTAGGACAGGGCAGTACGAGCAGTACTTC.